This T cell receptor beta chain was found in a study of T cells in Graves' hyperthyroidism and ophthalmopathy. Study-wide findings and caveats: The majority of expanded thyroid clonotypes above 0.001 also appeared in blood.

It was RNA transcripts that yielded the amplified TCR beta CDR3 regions. RT-PCR in the first round (using the HTBI primer set) targeted the TCR CDR3. TCRdb passed the multiplex PCR reads through MiXCR, listing each CDR3 protein once. The table has 500,000 to 800,000 distinct CDR3 sequences, about 45% seen once; the top ten hold less than 8.5%. This clonotype was detected once. Its matching antigen is unknown. The CDR3 runs 12 residues. Deletions cut 6 bases from V and 3 bases from J, with 11 bases between. Germline V gives CDR1 SQVTM, CDR2 ANQGSEA. The receptor was isolated from an adult man with Graves' disease, either hyperthyroidism or ophthalmopathy (not recorded which). The V and J genes are TRBV29-1 and TRBJ1-2; D is perhaps TRBD1 (6 bases). Sample: peripheral blood or thyroid tissue (not recorded which). In nucleotides, the CDR3 is TGCAGCGTCGAGAGGACAGACTATGGCTACACCTTC. Residues: CSVERTDYGYTF.